The T cell receptor (beta chain) described here comes from a study of T-cell reconstitution after alpha-beta-depleted transplantation in children (dated by TCRdb to the mid-2010s). In terms of the full investigation: Using TCR repertoire profiling, the study quantitatively followed how T-cell immune reconstitution unfolded in children after TCRalphabeta/CD19-depleted allogeneic hematopoietic cell transplantation.

This specimen's treatment or condition label, per the study, means: allogeneic hematopoietic cell transplantation with graft depleted of TCRalphabeta T cells and CD19 B cells. Transplant recipients were children who received TCRalphabeta/CD19-depleted allogeneic hematopoietic cell grafts. This clonotype showed up just a few times. Its antigen target is currently unknown. Qualities for individual bases were not recorded, and no much larger clone is one base off. The library came from PCR. Data came from an Illumina HiSeq 2500. To normalize quantification of the TCRbeta repertoire, the TCR libraries were built with molecular barcoding that relied on unique molecular identifiers. TCRdb reprocessing: public reads trimmed at Q25 with fastp, clones called with MiXCR, in-frame beta chains kept. Entries that share a CDR3 protein sequence are merged under the most common genes and DNA. This sample is represented by a few hundred thousand distinct CDR3 sequences; 20% to 30% of them were singletons. The ten largest clones capture about 5% of the sample.

The research as a whole found: Hyperexpanded clone frequencies declined over subsequent months; after one year, T-cell counts and TCRbeta diversity were mostly attributed to newly produced T cells. About two months after transplant, the apparently early recovery of alphabetaT-cell counts reportedly depended on just several hundred clones that had expanded rapidly and came from non-depleted graft cells. In some patients, the high TCRbeta diversity seen at day 60 was put down to recipient T cells and intrathymic progenitors that had survived conditioning.

The CDR3 contains 14 residues, cysteine and phenylalanine counted. The sequence is cut down to CDR3 DNA, 42 bases in frame from base 1. V is reduced by 1 base and J by 9 bases, leaving a spacing of 13 bases between them. The germline V gene (reference sequence) supplies CDR1 SEHNR and CDR2 FQNEAQ. The TCR comes from a female patient between 2 and 10 years old who had a stem cell transplant for congenital amegakaryocytic thrombocytopenia, so the T cells may come from the graft donor. Sample: PBMCs, mostly from graft donor cells, taken 360 days after TCRalphabeta/CD19-depleted stem cell transplant. The rearranged segments are TRBV7-9 and TRBJ1-5, with the D segment identity uncertain. The DNA sequence follows: TGTGCCAGCAGCTTAGGTGATCGTGAGGGGCCCCAGCATTTT. This sequence encodes CASSLGDREGPQHF.